These 24 T cell receptor beta chains originate from one sample sequenced in a study of blood T cell repertoires in COVID-19 (dated by TCRdb to about 2020). Library creation used the immunoSEQ multiplex PCR assay. TCRdb's version of the immuneACCESS table is confined to in-frame rearrangements and falls short of the full clone set. An unresolved V gene accounts for under half of the shortfall where checked; the remainder is of unknown origin. Present in this sample are 300,000 to 400,000 clones, about 86% of which were seen just once. Roughly 7.2% of the sample comes from the top ten. Sequenced input: peripheral blood. The receptors come from a woman aged 55-70 years with COVID-19, enrolled during active disease.

The rearrangement uses TRBV20-1 and TRBJ1-2; TRBD1 agrees at 7 bases. V lost 6 bases, J lost 4 bases, and 11 bases stayed unmatched. The CDR3 length is 14 residues. Germline V CDR1 and CDR2: DFQATT, SNEGSKA (reference sequence). CDR3 region: CSASTGAVGYGYTF. The CDR3 nucleotides are TGCAGTGCGAGTACAGGGGCAGTCGGCTATGGCTACACCTTC.

The rearrangement uses TRBV30 and TRBJ1-1, with D unclear. Trimming shortened V by 3 bases and J by 4 bases, and 6 bases separated the two germline ends. The CDR3 loop spans 11 amino acids. Germline lookup yields CDR1 GTSNPN and CDR2 SVGIG (reference sequence). CDR3 sequence reads: CAWRHITEAFF. The CDR3 nucleotides read TGTGCCTGGAGACACATCACTGAAGCTTTCTTT.

This chain joins TRBV19 and TRBJ1-1; 8 bases line up with TRBD1. Germline CDR1 and CDR2: LNHDA and SQIVND (reference sequence). The V segment lost 4 bases and the J segment 4 bases; nucleotides outside the gene matches: 11. CDR3 length: 16 amino acids. CDR3 nucleotide sequence: TGTGCCAGTAGTACCCTTGGCAGGGGGCAAGGCACTGAAGCTTTCTTT. Translated, it gives CASSTLGRGQGTEAFF.

The chain joins TRBV9 to TRBJ2-2; D perhaps matches TRBD2 (5 bases). CDR3 length equals 14 residues. The germline V gene encodes CDR1 SGDLS and CDR2 YYNGEE. Trimming cost V 4 bases and J 7 bases, with 14 bases left between them. The CDR3 DNA is TGTGCCAGCAGCCCATACGGGGTGAGCGGGGAGCTGTTTTTT. It specifies CASSPYGVSGELFF.

The chain is built from TRBV7-9 and TRBJ1-6, with a tentative D call TRBD1 (5 bases). The CDR3 runs to 14 residues. V shed 1 base and J shed 7 bases, with 8 bases lying between them. The germline CDR1 and CDR2 sequences are SEHNR and FQNEAQ (reference sequence). The CDR3 nucleotides are TGTGCCAGCAGCTTAGAACAGGTCAATTCACCCCTCCACTTT. Residues: CASSLEQVNSPLHF.

V is TRBV7-2 and J is TRBJ2-5; D gene unclear. Trimming left V 6 bases short and J 4 bases short, with 9 bases between. Looked up from germline, CDR1 is SGHTA and CDR2 is FQGNSA. CDR3 length equals 12 residues. Here the CDR3 DNA reads TGTGCCAGCAGGCCGCCCGGAGAGACCCAGTACTTC. Residues: CASRPPGETQYF.

The genes are TRBV12-3 or TRBV12-4 and TRBJ2-1; D might be TRBD1 (5 bases). This CDR3 is 12 amino acids long. The ends were cut back, 3 bases at V and 9 bases at J, with 9 bases in the middle. The CDR3: CASSFLQGEQFF. CDR3 coding DNA: TGTGCCAGCAGTTTTCTCCAGGGTGAGCAGTTCTTC.

This chain joins TRBV15 and TRBJ2-5, with unresolved D. This CDR3 has 12 amino acids. V was clipped by 7 bases and J by 1 base, with 7 bases between them. Germline CDR1 and CDR2: LNHNV and YYDKDF (reference sequence). CDR3 nucleotides: TGTGCCACCACGAGGCTCCAAGAGACCCAGTACTTC. Translating gives CATTRLQETQYF.

The CDR3 protein is CASSISARGSGSYEQYF. The CDR3 DNA is TGTGCCAGTAGTATATCGGCCCGGGGAAGCGGCTCCTACGAGCAGTACTTC. This chain links TRBV19 with TRBJ2-7; perhaps TRBD2 as D (5 bases). Trimming cost V 2 bases and J 0 bases, with 17 bases left between them. Germline CDR1 is LNHDA and CDR2 is SQIVND (reference sequence). The CDR3 has 17 residues. Drawing the rest from reference TRBV19 and TRBJ2-7, the complete variable domain is DGGITQSPKYLFRKEGQNVTLSCEQNLNHDAMYWYRQDPGQGLRLIYYSQIVNDFQKGDIAEGYSVSREKKESFPLTVTSAQKNPTAFYLCASSISARGSGSYEQYFGPGTRLTVT.

With regard to this clone: Different DNA sequences within this sample yield the same CDR3. This chain joins TRBV7-2 and TRBJ1-6; 10 nucleotides align to TRBD1. Per the germline V gene, CDR1 is SGHTA and CDR2 is FQGNSA. Germline trimming cut 3 bases from V and 9 bases from J; bases unmatched to any gene: 2. The CDR3 runs to 14 residues. The CDR3 sequence is CASSLGQGTSPLHF. The CDR3 bases are TGTGCCAGCAGCTTGGGACAGGGGACTTCACCCCTCCACTTT. Using reference TRBV7-2 and TRBJ1-6 for the parts outside the CDR3, the full variable domain is GAGVSQSPSNKVTEKGKDVELRCDPISGHTALYWYRQSLGQGLEFLIYFQGNSAPDKSGLPSDRFSAERTGGSVSTLTIQRTQQEDSAVYLCASSLGQGTSPLHFGNGTRLTVT.

The chain uses TRBV7-9 and TRBJ2-7, with 7 bases aligning to TRBD1. CDR1 SEHNR and CDR2 FQNEAQ come from the germline V gene (reference sequence). With V trimmed by 5 bases and J by 5 bases, 12 bases remained unmatched. This CDR3 has 15 amino acids. CDR3 DNA: TGTGCCAGCAGCCCGAGAGGACAGGCTCTGAACGAGCAGTACTTC. This gives the protein CASSPRGQALNEQYF. Filled out from reference TRBV7-9 and TRBJ2-7, the complete variable domain reads DTGVSQNPRHKITKRGQNVTFRCDPISEHNRLYWYRQTLGQGPEFLTYFQNEAQLEKSRLLSDRFSAERPKGSFSTLEIQRTEQGDSAMYLCASSPRGQALNEQYFGPGTRLTVT.

This chain connects TRBV15 to TRBJ1-2, with D hard to call. The CDR3 is 15 residues long. V shed 3 bases and J shed 1 base, with 12 bases lying between them. CDR1 is LNHNV and CDR2 is YYDKDF in the germline V gene (reference sequence). The CDR3 nucleotides are TGTGCCACCAGCAGCAGGTCGGGGTTTAACTATGGCTACACCTTC. This translates into CATSSRSGFNYGYTF.

V gene TRBV19 combines with J gene TRBJ2-2, with TRBD1 identical over 7 bases. V was pared by 7 bases and J by 0 bases, with 11 bases of the junction left unmatched. The CDR3 is 17 amino acids. The V gene's germline CDR1 is LNHDA and CDR2 SQIVND (reference sequence). The CDR3 sequence: CASKAGGLTPNTGELFF. DNA of the CDR3: TGTGCCAGTAAGGCAGGGGGTCTGACACCGAACACCGGGGAGCTGTTTTTT.

About this clone: The germline gene is not matched at one end of the junction; a read error may be the cause. The J gene is TRBJ1-3, the V gene TRBV4-3, with a tentative D call TRBD1 (6 bases). The CDR3 consists of 16 residues. From germline, CDR1 is LGHNA and CDR2 YSLEER. The CDR3 region has the DNA TGCGCCAGCAGCGAAGAGGGTAACAGGGACGGAAACACCATATATTTT. It is translated as CASSEEGNRDGNTIYF.

The rearrangement uses TRBV6-2 or TRBV6-3 and TRBJ1-2; 9 bases line up with TRBD1. Germline CDR1 and CDR2: MNHEY and SVGEGT. This CDR3 comprises 14 residues. V trimming: 4 bases; J trimming: 4 bases; junction bases outside the gene matches: 4. CDR3 nucleotide sequence: TGTGCCAGCAGTTCGGAGGGACAGGGCTATGGCTACACCTTC. It is translated as CASSSEGQGYGYTF.

J is TRBJ2-1 and V is TRBV19; tentative D call: TRBD1 (6 bases). Germline-derived CDR1 and CDR2 are LNHDA and SQIVND (reference sequence). The CDR3 spans 15 residues. Trimming removed 3 bases at V and 9 bases at J, with 18 bases between. CDR3 amino acids: CASSIGAGVIGEQFF. The DNA for the CDR3 is TGTGCCAGTAGTATCGGAGCAGGGGTGATCGGTGAGCAGTTCTTC.

A few counts support this clone. The V and J genes are TRBV10-3 and TRBJ1-2, with 10 nucleotides matching TRBD1. The germline CDR1 and CDR2 sequences are ENHRY and SYGVKD. The CDR3 spans 16 residues. Trimming at V came to 4 bases and at J to 2 bases, leaving 7 bases not matched to a gene. CDR3 region: CAISGARDRGNYGYTF. CDR3 in DNA: TGTGCCATCAGTGGGGCCCGGGACAGGGGAAACTATGGCTACACCTTC.

DNA of the CDR3: TGTGCCAGCGCGTCAGGGGACCTAAATGAAAAACTGTTTTTT. It encodes CASASGDLNEKLFF. J is TRBJ1-4 and V is TRBV18; D might be TRBD1 (6 bases). Trimming cost V 8 bases and J 5 bases, with 15 bases left between them. In germline, CDR1 is KGHSH, CDR2 LQKENI. The CDR3 contains 14 residues.

The CDR3 region is CASRTAGGLGAFF. DNA of the CDR3: TGCGCCAGCAGGACCGCCGGGGGACTCGGAGCTTTCTTT. V is TRBV4-1 and J is TRBJ1-1, with D perhaps TRBD1 (5 bases). The CDR3 loop spans 13 amino acids. Germline V lookup: CDR1 MGHRA, CDR2 YSYEKL. V dropped 6 bases and J dropped 10 bases, with 18 bases sitting between them.

This clone has more than one count but fewer than ten. V and J are TRBV6-5 and TRBJ1-1, with TRBD1 as a possible D gene (5 bases). Germline CDR1 MNHEY, CDR2 SVGAGI. Trimming cost V 6 bases and J 11 bases, with 19 bases left between them. CDR3 size: 13 residues. CDR3: CASSNAGAGRAFF. CDR3 sequence (DNA): TGTGCCAGCAGCAATGCCGGGGCAGGGAGGGCTTTCTTT.

A note on this clone: A read error may produce the germline difference seen at one junction end. This rearrangement joins TRBV7-2 to TRBJ2-2; TRBD2 matches at 8 bases. The length of the CDR3 is 18 residues. CDR1 is SGHTA, CDR2 FQGNSA, per germline. The CDR3 DNA sequence: TGTGCCAGCAGCTTTTCATATAAGCGGGGGAGCACCGGGGGAGTTTTCGGTTTT. Translation: CASSFSYKRGSTGGVFGF.

The chain joins TRBV30 to TRBJ2-7; the match to TRBD2 covers 7 bases. J was trimmed by 3 bases and V by 4 bases; bases with no gene match: 6. The CDR3 has 13 amino acids. CDR1 is GTSNPN, CDR2 SVGIG, per germline (reference sequence). The chain's CDR3 is CAWTRDYNYEQYF. CDR3 coding DNA: TGTGCCTGGACCCGGGACTATAACTACGAGCAGTACTTC.

The V gene is TRBV10-1, the J gene TRBJ2-5; weak D call: TRBD1 (6 bases). Germline CDR1 is WNHNN and CDR2 is SYGVQD (reference sequence). The CDR3 runs to 13 residues. V lost 8 bases and J lost 2, with 12 bases in between. DNA of the CDR3: TGCGCCAGCTCCGCCAGGGGTCAAGAGACCCAGTACTTC. It is translated as CASSARGQETQYF.

V is TRBV12-3 or TRBV12-4 and J is TRBJ1-4; D may be TRBD1 (6 bases). The CDR3 sequence is 13 residues long. Trimming took 2 bases from V and 7 from J, leaving 8 bases between them. DNA of the CDR3: TGTGCCAGCAGTTTACAGGGGAGTGAAAAACTGTTTTTT. Amino acids: CASSLQGSEKLFF.